This T cell receptor (beta chain) was retrieved from a study of cytomegalovirus exposure and HLA in healthy donors. Study findings and constraints: Later analysis indicated greater clonal expansion among HLA-associated TCR beta chains than among equally common other chains. In an earlier analysis, productive rearrangement rates for most beta V segments clustered near 87% or 30%.

Germline V gene data show CDR1 as MNHNS and CDR2 as SASEGT. This CDR3 comprises 13 residues. Between the trimmed V and J ends, which lost 8 bases and 0 bases, there was a span of 10 bases. As to this clone: The antigen remains unidentified.

60 Vbeta and 13 Jbeta primers were used in PCR. In the authors' methods: Counted up in a later analysis, unique TCR beta chains came to some 75 million, with around 10 million shared. Sequencing used immunoSEQ multiplex PCR; TCRdb keeps in-frame clones, though not all of them. D and trimming were read from the DNA, whereas the V and J calls and clone size are those reported in that table. The sample has some 200,000 clones; approximately 84% are singletons. The TCR sequence derives from a woman between 50 and 59 years old in good health and CMV-seropositive. Specimen: PBMCs. This chain connects TRBV6-1 to TRBJ1-1, with D hard to call. The CDR3 spells CASETNLNTEAFF. CDR3 nucleotides: TGTGCCAGCGAGACAAACTTGAACACTGAAGCTTTCTTT.